These T cell receptor beta chains were read from a single sample in a study of technical replicates of blood from a handful of donors. Repertoires were generated with immunoSEQ multiplex PCR, while TCRdb's copy carries only in-frame clones and drops some. The table has 90,000 to 100,000 clones, around 96% seen once; the top ten hold about 0.35%. The sequenced sample was T cells isolated from PBMCs. The source of these receptors is a human donor in good health. Both conserved end residues are part of each CDR3. A D gene is named only where the DNA matches it firmly.

TRBJ2-3	TRBD2	TRBV27	TGTGCCAGCCTTCCGGGAAGAGCGGGAGTCACAGATACGCAGTATTTT	CASLPGRAGVTDTQYF
TRBJ1-5	-	TRBV30	TGTGCCTGGAGTGTAGGGGACTTTAGCAATCAGCCCCAGCATTTT	CAWSVGDFSNQPQHF
TRBJ2-7	TRBD1	TRBV27	TGTGCCAGCAGTTTATCGGAGGGGACAGGGTCCTACGAGCAGTACTTC	CASSLSEGTGSYEQYF
TRBJ2-7	-	TRBV6-1	TGTGCCAGCAGTGAGAACGCCGGGACACGGTTCAACTTGCAGTACTTC	CASSENAGTRFNLQYF
TRBJ2-6	TRBD1	TRBV19	TGTGCCAGTAGTATAGGACAGGGTTTTGCCGGGGCCAACGTCCTGACTTTC	CASSIGQGFAGANVLTF
TRBJ2-3	TRBD1	TRBV6-5	TGTGCCAGCAGTCGGACAGGGGAAGCAGATACGCAGTATTTT	CASSRTGEADTQYF
TRBJ2-5	-	TRBV6-5	TGTGCCAGCAGTACCGGAGAGACCCAGTACTTC	CASSTGETQYF
TRBJ1-3	TRBD1	TRBV28	TGTGCCAGCAGTTTCCGACAGGGGCCTTACACCATATATTTT	CASSFRQGPYTIYF
TRBJ1-1	-	TRBV6-6	TGTGCCAGCAGTCCTTCACAGGTTAACACTGAAGCTTTCTTT	CASSPSQVNTEAFF
TRBJ1-1	-	TRBV4-1	TGCGCCAGCAGCCAAGCTAACACTGAAGCTTTCTTT	CASSQANTEAFF
TRBJ1-1	TRBD1	TRBV19	TGTGCCAGTAGTATCCGACAGGGGGCAGGAAAAGCTTTCTTT	CASSIRQGAGKAFF
TRBJ2-7	TRBD2	TRBV15	TGTGCCACCAGCAGACGTGGGACTAGCGGGCGTTCTTCCTCCTACGAGCAGTACTTC	CATSRRGTSGRSSSYEQYF
TRBJ2-3	-	TRBV11-2	TGTGCCAGCAGCTTTCAGGGAGATACGCAGTATTTT	CASSFQGDTQYF
TRBJ1-3	-	TRBV28	TGTGCCAGCAGTTTAGGTCCGGGGGGGCAGAGAAACACCATATATTTT	CASSLGPGGQRNTIYF